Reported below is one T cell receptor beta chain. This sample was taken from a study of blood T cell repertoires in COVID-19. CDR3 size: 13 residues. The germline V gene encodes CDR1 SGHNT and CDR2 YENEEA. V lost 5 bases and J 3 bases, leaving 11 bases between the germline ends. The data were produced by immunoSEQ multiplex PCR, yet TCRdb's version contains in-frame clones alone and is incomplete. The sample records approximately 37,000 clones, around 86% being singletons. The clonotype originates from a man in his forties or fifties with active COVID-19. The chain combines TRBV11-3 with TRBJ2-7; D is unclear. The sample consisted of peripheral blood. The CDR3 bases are TGTGCCAGCAGCCGCGCGACTGACTACGAGCAGTACTTC. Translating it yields CASSRATDYEQYF.